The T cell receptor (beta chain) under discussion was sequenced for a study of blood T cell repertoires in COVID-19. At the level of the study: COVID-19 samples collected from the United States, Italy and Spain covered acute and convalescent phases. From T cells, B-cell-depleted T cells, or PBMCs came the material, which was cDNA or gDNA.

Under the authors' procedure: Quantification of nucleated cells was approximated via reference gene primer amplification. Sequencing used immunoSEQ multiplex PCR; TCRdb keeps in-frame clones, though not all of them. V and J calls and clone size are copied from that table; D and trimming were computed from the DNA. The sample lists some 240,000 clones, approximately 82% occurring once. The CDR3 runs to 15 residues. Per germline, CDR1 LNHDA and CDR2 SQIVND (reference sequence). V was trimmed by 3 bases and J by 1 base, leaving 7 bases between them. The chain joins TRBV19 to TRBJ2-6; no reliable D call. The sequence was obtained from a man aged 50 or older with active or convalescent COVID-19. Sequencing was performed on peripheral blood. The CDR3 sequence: CASSIGYSGANVLTF. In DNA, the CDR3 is TGTGCCAGTAGTATCGGGTATTCTGGGGCCAACGTCCTGACTTTC.